Listed below are T cell receptor beta chains from one sample, sequenced in a study of blood T cell repertoires in COVID-19. Assay: immunoSEQ multiplex PCR; the TCRdb copy retains only in-frame clones and omits some. The sample holds over 200,000 clones, under 90% seen once. The material sequenced was peripheral blood. Every receptor here comes from an elderly man with acute or convalescent COVID-19. Each CDR3 is given with its conserved first and last residue. A D gene is named only where the DNA matches it firmly. Only part of the rows carry a size: once, few, many, or a class if the clone is expanded.

>TRBJ1-2|TRBD1|-|TRBV2
TGTGCCAGCAGTGAACCGGGACAGGGCTCCTATGGCTACACCTTC
CASSEPGQGSYGYTF
>TRBJ1-5|TRBD1|-|TRBV28
TGTGCCAGCAGGACCCTAGGGACAGGTAATCAGCCCCAGCATTTT
CASRTLGTGNQPQHF
>TRBJ2-7|TRBD2|-|TRBV7-8
TGTGCCAGCAGCTTGACTAGCGGGATTCACGAGCAGTACTTC
CASSLTSGIHEQYF
>TRBJ2-1|TRBD1|-|TRBV10-2
TGCGCCAGCAGTGACTGGACAGGGGGCGAGGATGAGCAGTTCTTC
CASSDWTGGEDEQFF
>TRBJ1-2|-|-|TRBV7-7
TGTGCTAGCAGCCCAGGGGCCGGTTATGGCTACACCTTC
CASSPGAGYGYTF
>TRBJ2-6|TRBD1|-|TRBV6-1
TGTGCCAGCAGTGAACCCTCAGGGGGCGCGAAAGGGGCCAACGTCCTGACTTTC
CASSEPSGGAKGANVLTF
>TRBJ2-2|-|-|TRBV25-1
TGTGCCAGCGGCTTACAGGGAAACACCGGGGAGCTGTTTTTT
CASGLQGNTGELFF
>TRBJ1-3|TRBD1|-|TRBV7-2
TGTGCCAGCAGCTTATATACAGGGGGCGACGGAAACACCATATATTTT
CASSLYTGGDGNTIYF
>TRBJ2-3|-|-|TRBV27
TGTGCCAGCACGCCCTTCGCGTTGGCGGGGGATACGCAGTATTTT
CASTPFALAGDTQYF
>TRBJ2-2|TRBD2|-|TRBV30
TGTGCCTGGTTACTAGCGGGGATAAGGACGAACACCGGGGAGCTGTTTTTT
CAWLLAGIRTNTGELFF
>TRBJ2-5|TRBD2|-|TRBV7-9
TGTGCCAGCAGCGCGCGGGGGGGCGCCCAACCCCAGTACTTC
CASSARGGAQPQYF
>TRBJ2-5|-|-|TRBV7-2
TGTGCCAGCAGCGGGGCGAGCTATCAAGAGACCCAGTACTTC
CASSGASYQETQYF
>TRBJ2-1|TRBD2|few|TRBV7-2
TGTGCCAGCAGCTCAGCCTCAAGCGGGAGGCCCTACAATGAGCAGTTCTTC
CASSSASSGRPYNEQFF